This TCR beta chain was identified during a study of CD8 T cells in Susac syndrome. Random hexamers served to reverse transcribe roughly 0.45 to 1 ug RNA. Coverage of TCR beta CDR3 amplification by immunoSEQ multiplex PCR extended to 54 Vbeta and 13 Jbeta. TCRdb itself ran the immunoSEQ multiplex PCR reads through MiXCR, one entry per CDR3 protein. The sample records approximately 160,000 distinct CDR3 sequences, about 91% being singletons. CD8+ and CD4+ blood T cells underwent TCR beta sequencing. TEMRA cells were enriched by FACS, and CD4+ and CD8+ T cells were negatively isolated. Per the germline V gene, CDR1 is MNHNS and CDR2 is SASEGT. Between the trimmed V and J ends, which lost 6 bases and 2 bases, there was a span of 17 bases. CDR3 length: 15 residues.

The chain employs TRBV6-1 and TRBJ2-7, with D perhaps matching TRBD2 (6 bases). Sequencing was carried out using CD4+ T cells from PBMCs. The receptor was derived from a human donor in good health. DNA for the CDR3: TGTGCCAGCAGCCCAAGGGCCGGAGGGGCCTACGAGCAGTACTTC. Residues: CASSPRAGGAYEQYF.